This T cell receptor (beta chain) comes out of a study of cytomegalovirus exposure and HLA in healthy donors. Germline values: CDR1 SGHRS, CDR2 YFSETQ. CDR3 length: 16 amino acids. The junction had 11 bases not matched to a gene; V was cut back by 6 bases and J by 5 bases. Findings and caveats of the study: Cytomegalovirus-associated status was assigned to some 160 TCR beta chains. Later analysis indicated greater clonal expansion among HLA-associated TCR beta chains than among equally common other chains.

The PCR made use of 60 Vbeta and 13 Jbeta primers. Using immunoSEQ multiplex PCR, the repertoire was profiled, and TCRdb retains in-frame clones only, with some absent. This table holds under 250,000 clones, around 79% found once. About this clone: Its target is not known.

The clonotype comes from a woman aged 30 to 39 in good health and CMV-seropositive. This chain uses TRBV5-1 with TRBJ2-1; TRBD2 matches at 10 bases. The sample comprised PBMCs. The CDR3 DNA sequence: TGCGCCAGCACCCAAGGGGTGCTAGCGGGGGACAATGAGCAGTTCTTC. It codes for CASTQGVLAGDNEQFF.